Listed below are T cell receptor beta chains from one sample, sequenced in a study of blood T cell repertoires in COVID-19. Sequenced by immunoSEQ multiplex PCR; TCRdb stores in-frame clones only, minus some. Among 200,000 to 250,000 clones listed, about four fifths were seen once. Specimen: peripheral blood. The receptor set was obtained from a woman over 75 with acute or convalescent COVID-19. The CDR3 runs from the conserved cysteine through the conserved F or W. Fields, in order: V gene, D gene, clone size, J gene, CDR3 protein, CDR3 DNA. The D gene is left open where the match is weak. Where a row states a size, it is once, few, many or the class of an expanded clone; other rows omit it.

TRBV6-5,-,-,TRBJ1-6,CASHTTFGNSPLHF,TGTGCCAGCCACACCACCTTTGGTAATTCACCCCTCCACTTT
TRBV7-3,-,-,TRBJ1-4,CASSPGGRGLNEKLFF,TGTGCCAGCAGCCCGGGGGGGCGGGGCCTTAATGAAAAACTGTTTTTT
TRBV7-2,-,-,TRBJ1-2,CASSLNGVGADYGYTF,TGTGCCAGCAGCTTAAACGGGGTGGGGGCGGACTATGGCTACACCTTC
TRBV9,-,-,TRBJ1-2,CASSVDQGNYGYTF,TGTGCCAGCAGCGTAGATCAGGGAAACTATGGCTACACCTTC
TRBV5-6,TRBD1,-,TRBJ2-1,CASSSRQGSYNEQFF,TGTGCCAGCAGCAGCCGACAGGGCTCCTACAATGAGCAGTTCTTC
TRBV3-1/TRBV3-2,-,-,TRBJ1-2,CASSRQVGFGGYTF,TGTGCCAGCAGCCGACAGGTTGGGTTTGGTGGCTACACCTTC
TRBV7-9,TRBD2,-,TRBJ2-1,CASSQRTSGGNEQFF,TGTGCCAGCAGCCAACGGACTAGCGGGGGGAATGAGCAGTTCTTC
TRBV30,-,-,TRBJ1-6,CAWTQGFGSPLHF,TGTGCCTGGACCCAGGGATTTGGATCACCCCTCCACTTT
TRBV19,-,-,TRBJ1-1,CASSIPQGNTEAFF,TGTGCCAGTAGTATCCCGCAGGGAAACACTGAAGCTTTCTTT
TRBV7-3,-,-,TRBJ2-3,CASSLNPPGTDTQYF,TGTGCCAGCAGCTTAAACCCCCCAGGCACAGATACGCAGTATTTT
TRBV5-6,-,-,TRBJ1-3,CASSRVTGLSGNTIYF,TGTGCCAGCAGTAGGGTGACAGGCCTATCTGGAAACACCATATATTTT
TRBV19,-,-,TRBJ1-1,CASSFIVPNTEAFF,TGTGCCAGTAGTTTTATAGTACCGAACACTGAAGCTTTCTTT
TRBV5-4,-,-,TRBJ2-3,CASSPGTFSTDTQYF,TGTGCCAGCAGCCCGGGGACTTTTAGCACAGATACGCAGTATTTT
TRBV13,-,-,TRBJ2-1,CASSLRPAYEQFF,TGTGCCAGCAGCTTACGCCCCGCGTATGAGCAGTTCTTC
TRBV19,-,few,TRBJ2-7,CATEGRRGGEQYF,TGTGCCACCGAGGGGCGTCGGGGAGGCGAGCAGTACTTC
TRBV6-5,TRBD2,-,TRBJ2-1,CASSRTSQSNNEQFF,TGTGCCAGCAGTAGGACTAGCCAAAGTAACAATGAGCAGTTCTTC
TRBV7-9,TRBD2,-,TRBJ2-1,CASSLGIAGGRGFF,TGTGCCAGCAGCTTAGGTATAGCGGGGGGCCGAGGGTTCTTC
TRBV18,-,-,TRBJ2-1,CASSKSDKGAYNEQFF,TGTGCCAGCTCCAAATCCGACAAGGGGGCCTACAATGAGCAGTTCTTC
TRBV27,-,-,TRBJ1-2,CASSLAGYGYTF,TGTGCCAGCAGTTTGGCAGGCTATGGCTACACCTTC
TRBV15,-,-,TRBJ1-6,CATSRDIASNSPLHF,TGTGCCACCAGCAGAGATATCGCGTCTAATTCACCCCTCCACTTT
TRBV19,-,few,TRBJ1-5,CASSIEGRGNQPQHF,TGTGCCAGTAGTATAGAAGGCAGGGGCAATCAGCCCCAGCATTTT
TRBV11-2,TRBD2,-,TRBJ2-5,CASSFAGVQETQYF,TGTGCCAGCAGCTTCGCGGGGGTGCAAGAGACCCAGTACTTC
TRBV5-4,-,-,TRBJ1-4,CASSLAGTPGELFF,TGTGCCAGCAGCTTGGCCGGGACACCTGGGGAACTGTTTTTT
TRBV6-1,TRBD1,-,TRBJ1-6,CASRRTGDNSPLHF,TGTGCCAGCAGACGGACAGGGGACAATTCACCCCTCCACTTT
TRBV2,-,-,TRBJ1-3,CASSAGGRVGNTIYF,TGTGCCAGCAGTGCGGGGGGGCGCGTCGGAAACACCATATATTTT
TRBV6-1,-,few,TRBJ1-1,CASSESRRATEAFF,TGTGCCAGCAGTGAATCCAGGAGGGCCACTGAAGCTTTCTTT
TRBV12-3/TRBV12-4,TRBD1,-,TRBJ1-2,CASSLATGGGYTF,TGTGCCAGCAGTTTGGCGACAGGGGGCGGCTACACCTTC
TRBV18,-,-,TRBJ1-2,CASSPRQANYGYTF,TGTGCCAGCTCACCAAGGCAGGCAAACTATGGCTACACCTTC
TRBV2,-,-,TRBJ1-1,CASILGNSNTEAFF,TGTGCCAGCATCCTCGGGAATTCCAACACTGAAGCTTTCTTT
TRBV30,-,-,TRBJ1-5,CAWSKQVDGNQPQHF,TGTGCCTGGAGTAAACAGGTCGATGGCAATCAGCCCCAGCATTTT
TRBV11-3,-,-,TRBJ2-1,CASSTQGYLGYNEQFF,TGTGCCAGCAGCACCCAGGGGTATTTGGGTTACAATGAGCAGTTCTTC